This T cell receptor (beta chain) was captured by sequencing in a study of control samples from healthy donors and cancer patients. TCRdb's table, derived via immunoSEQ multiplex PCR, lists solely in-frame clones and lacks some. The sample consists of more than 95,000 clones, roughly 87% of them appearing once. The CDR3 runs 13 residues. Trimming stripped 0 bases from V and 4 bases from J, with 3 bases between. Germline CDR1 WNHNN, CDR2 SYGVQD (reference sequence). Sequenced input: blood. The J gene is TRBJ2-2, the V gene TRBV10-1; D unresolved. The TCR sequence derives from a man in his forties in good health. CDR3 sequence: CASSESGTGELFF. DNA for the CDR3: TGCGCCAGCAGTGAGTCTGGCACCGGGGAGCTGTTTTTT.